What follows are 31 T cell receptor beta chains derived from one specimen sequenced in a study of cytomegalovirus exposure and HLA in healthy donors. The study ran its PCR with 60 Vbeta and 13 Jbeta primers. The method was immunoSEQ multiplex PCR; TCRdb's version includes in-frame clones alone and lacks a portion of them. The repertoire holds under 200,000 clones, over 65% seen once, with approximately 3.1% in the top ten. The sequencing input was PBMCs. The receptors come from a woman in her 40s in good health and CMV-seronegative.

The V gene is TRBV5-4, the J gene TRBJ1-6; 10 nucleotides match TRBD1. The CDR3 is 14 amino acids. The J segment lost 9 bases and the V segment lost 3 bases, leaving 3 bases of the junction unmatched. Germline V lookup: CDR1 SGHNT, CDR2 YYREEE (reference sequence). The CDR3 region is CASSSGTGVSPLHF. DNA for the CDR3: TGTGCCAGCAGCTCCGGGACAGGGGTTTCACCCCTCCACTTT.

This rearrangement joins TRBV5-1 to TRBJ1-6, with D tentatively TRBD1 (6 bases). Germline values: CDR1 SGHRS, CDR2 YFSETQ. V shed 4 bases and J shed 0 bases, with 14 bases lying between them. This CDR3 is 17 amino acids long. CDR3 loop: CASSPEGQSSYNSPLHF. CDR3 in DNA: TGCGCCAGCAGCCCGGAAGGACAGAGCTCCTATAATTCACCCCTCCACTTT.

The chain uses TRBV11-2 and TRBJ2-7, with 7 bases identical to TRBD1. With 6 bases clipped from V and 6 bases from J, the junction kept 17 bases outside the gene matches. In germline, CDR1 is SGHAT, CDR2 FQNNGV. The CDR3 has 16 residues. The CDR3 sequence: CASRPRTGRPIAEQYF. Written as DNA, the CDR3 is TGTGCCAGCAGACCTCGGACAGGCCGTCCTATCGCCGAGCAGTACTTC.

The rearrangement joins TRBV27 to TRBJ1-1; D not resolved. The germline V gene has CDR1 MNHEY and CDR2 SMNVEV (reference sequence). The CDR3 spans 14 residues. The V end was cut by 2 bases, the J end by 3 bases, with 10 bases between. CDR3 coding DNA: TGTGCCAGCAGTTTAACGGGGTTAGACACTGAAGCTTTCTTT. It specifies CASSLTGLDTEAFF.

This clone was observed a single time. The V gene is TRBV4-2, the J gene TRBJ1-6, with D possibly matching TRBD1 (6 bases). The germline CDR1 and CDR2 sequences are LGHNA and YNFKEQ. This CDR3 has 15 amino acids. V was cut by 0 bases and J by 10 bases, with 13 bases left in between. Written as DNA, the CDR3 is TGTGCCAGCAGCCAAGAAAGGGGGTTCGGGTCACCCCTCCACTTT. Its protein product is CASSQERGFGSPLHF.

CDR3: CASTTFELASGYNEQFF. Here the CDR3 DNA reads TGTGCCAGCACCACATTCGAACTAGCGTCTGGCTACAATGAGCAGTTCTTC. The chain combines TRBV5-5 with TRBJ2-1; 7 nucleotides match TRBD2. Trimming took 6 bases from V and 3 from J; bases not matched to a gene: 15. The length of the CDR3 is 17 residues. CDR1 is SGHKS, CDR2 YYEKEE, per germline (reference sequence).

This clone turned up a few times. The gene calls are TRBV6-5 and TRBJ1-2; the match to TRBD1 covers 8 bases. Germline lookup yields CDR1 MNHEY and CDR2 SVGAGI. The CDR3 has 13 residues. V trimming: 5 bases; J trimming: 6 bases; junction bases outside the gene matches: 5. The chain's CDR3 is CASSGQGTDGYTF. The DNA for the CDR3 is TGTGCCAGCAGTGGACAGGGTACGGATGGCTACACCTTC.

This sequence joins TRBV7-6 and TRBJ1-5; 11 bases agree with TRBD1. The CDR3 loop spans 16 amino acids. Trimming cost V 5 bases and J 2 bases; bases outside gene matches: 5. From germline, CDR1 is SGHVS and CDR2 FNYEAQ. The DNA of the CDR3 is TGTGCCAGCAGCCACTCGGGACAGGGGGGCAATCAGCCCCAGCATTTT. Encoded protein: CASSHSGQGGNQPQHF.

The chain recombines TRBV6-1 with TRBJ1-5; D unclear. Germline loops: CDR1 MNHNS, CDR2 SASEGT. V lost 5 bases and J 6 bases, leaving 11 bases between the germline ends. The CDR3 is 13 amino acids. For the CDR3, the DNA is TGTGCCAGCAGTCCGGTGAGTGGTCAGCCCCAGCATTTT. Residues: CASSPVSGQPQHF.

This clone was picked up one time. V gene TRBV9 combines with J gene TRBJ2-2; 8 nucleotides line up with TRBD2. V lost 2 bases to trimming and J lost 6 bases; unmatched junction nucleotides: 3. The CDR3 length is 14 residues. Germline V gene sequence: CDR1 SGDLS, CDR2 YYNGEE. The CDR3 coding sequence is TGTGCCAGCAGCGTGTTAGCGGGGTCCGGGGAGCTGTTTTTT. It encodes CASSVLAGSGELFF.

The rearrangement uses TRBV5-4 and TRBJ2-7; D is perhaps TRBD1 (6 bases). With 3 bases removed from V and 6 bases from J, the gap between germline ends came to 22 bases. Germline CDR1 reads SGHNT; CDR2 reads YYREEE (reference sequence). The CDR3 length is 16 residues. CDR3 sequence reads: CASSSESGGARREQYF. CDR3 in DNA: TGTGCCAGCAGCTCGGAAAGTGGGGGCGCGAGACGCGAGCAGTACTTC.

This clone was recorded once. The CDR3 here is CASSLYLANQGIQYF. The CDR3 region has the DNA TGCGCCAGCAGCTTATACCTAGCTAATCAAGGCATTCAGTACTTC. The chain links TRBV5-1 to TRBJ2-4; tentatively, D is TRBD2 (5 bases). Trimming shortened V by 2 bases and J by 9 bases, and 18 bases separated the two germline ends. CDR1 SGHRS and CDR2 YFSETQ come from the germline V gene. This CDR3 contains 15 residues. Drawing the rest from reference TRBV5-1 and TRBJ2-4, the complete variable domain is KAGVTQTPRYLIKTRGQQVTLSCSPISGHRSVSWYQQTPGQGLQFLFEYFSETQRNKGNFPGRFSGRQFSNSRSEMNVSTLELGDSALYLCASSLYLANQGIQYFGAGTRLSVL.

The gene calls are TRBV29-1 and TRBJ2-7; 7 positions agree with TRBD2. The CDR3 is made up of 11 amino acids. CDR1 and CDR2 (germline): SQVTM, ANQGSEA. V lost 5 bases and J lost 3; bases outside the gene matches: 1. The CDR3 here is CSVRGDYEQYF. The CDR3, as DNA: TGCAGCGTTCGGGGGGACTACGAGCAGTACTTC.

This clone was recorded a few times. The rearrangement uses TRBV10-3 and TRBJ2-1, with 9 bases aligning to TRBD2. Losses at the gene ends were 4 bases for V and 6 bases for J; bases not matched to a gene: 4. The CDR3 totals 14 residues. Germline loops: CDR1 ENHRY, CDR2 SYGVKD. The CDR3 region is CAISVLAGRNEQFF. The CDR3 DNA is TGTGCCATCAGTGTGCTAGCGGGGCGCAATGAGCAGTTCTTC.

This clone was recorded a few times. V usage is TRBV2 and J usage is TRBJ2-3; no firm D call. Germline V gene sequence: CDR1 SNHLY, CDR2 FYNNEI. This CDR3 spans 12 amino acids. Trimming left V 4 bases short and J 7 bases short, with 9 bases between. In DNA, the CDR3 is TGTGCCAGCAGTGCCTCCCAGAATACGCAGTATTTT. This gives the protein CASSASQNTQYF.

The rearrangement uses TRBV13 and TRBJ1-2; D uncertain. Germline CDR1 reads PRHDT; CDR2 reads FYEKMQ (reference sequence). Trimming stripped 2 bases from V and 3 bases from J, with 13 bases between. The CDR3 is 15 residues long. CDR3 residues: CASSLWRDGYYGYTF. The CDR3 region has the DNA TGTGCCAGCAGCTTATGGAGAGACGGATACTATGGCTACACCTTC. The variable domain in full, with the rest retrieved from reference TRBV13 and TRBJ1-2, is AAGVIQSPRHLIKEKRETATLKCYPIPRHDTVYWYQQGPGQDPQFLISFYEKMQSDKGSIPDRFSAQQFSDYHSELNMSSLELGDSALYFCASSLWRDGYYGYTFGSGTRLTVV.

The DNA of the CDR3 is TGTGCCAGCAGCGTAGCGACAGGGGGCTGGGAGACCCAGTACTTC. As protein: CASSVATGGWETQYF. The chain links TRBV9 to TRBJ2-5; 10 bases align to TRBD1. Trimming at V came to 0 bases and at J to 5 bases, leaving 4 bases not matched to a gene. This CDR3 comprises 15 residues. The germline CDR1 and CDR2 sequences are SGDLS and YYNGEE.

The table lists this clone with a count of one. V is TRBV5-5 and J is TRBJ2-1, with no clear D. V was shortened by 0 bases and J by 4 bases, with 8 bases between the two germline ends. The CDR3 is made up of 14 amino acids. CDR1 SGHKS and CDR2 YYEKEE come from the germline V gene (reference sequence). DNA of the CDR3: TGTGCCAGCAGCTTGGATACAGTGTACAATGAGCAGTTCTTC. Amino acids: CASSLDTVYNEQFF. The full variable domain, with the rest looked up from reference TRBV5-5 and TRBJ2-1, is DAGVTQSPTHLIKTRGQQVTLRCSPISGHKSVSWYQQVLGQGPQFIFQYYEKEERGRGNFPDRFSARQFPNYSSELNVNALLLGDSALYLCASSLDTVYNEQFFGPGTRLTVL.

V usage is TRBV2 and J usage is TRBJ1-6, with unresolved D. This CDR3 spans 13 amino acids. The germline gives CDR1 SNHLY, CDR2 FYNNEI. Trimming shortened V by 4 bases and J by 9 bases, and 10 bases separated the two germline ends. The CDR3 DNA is TGTGCCAGCAGTGGCGAGAGAAGTTCACCCCTCCACTTT. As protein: CASSGERSSPLHF.

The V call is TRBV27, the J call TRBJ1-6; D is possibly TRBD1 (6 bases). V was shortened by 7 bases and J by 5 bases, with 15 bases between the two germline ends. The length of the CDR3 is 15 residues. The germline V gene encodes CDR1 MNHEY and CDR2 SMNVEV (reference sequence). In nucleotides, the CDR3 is TGTGCCAGCACCCTAAGGGGGACTAATAATTCACCCCTCCACTTT. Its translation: CASTLRGTNNSPLHF.

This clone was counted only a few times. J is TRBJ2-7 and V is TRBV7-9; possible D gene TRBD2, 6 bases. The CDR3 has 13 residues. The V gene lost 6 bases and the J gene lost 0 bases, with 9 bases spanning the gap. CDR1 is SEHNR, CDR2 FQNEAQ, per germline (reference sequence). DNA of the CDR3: TGTGCCAGCAGACCGGGACTCTCCTACGAGCAGTACTTC. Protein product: CASRPGLSYEQYF.

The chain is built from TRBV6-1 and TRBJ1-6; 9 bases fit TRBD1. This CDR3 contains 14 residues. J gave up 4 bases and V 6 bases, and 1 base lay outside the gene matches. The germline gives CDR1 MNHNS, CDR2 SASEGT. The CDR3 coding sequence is TGTGCCAGCAGCGGGACAGGGTATAATTCACCCCTCCACTTT. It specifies CASSGTGYNSPLHF.

The CDR3 nucleotides are TGTGCCAGCAGCCCGGACGGGGGGGCGCTGGGAGATACGCAGTATTTT. Its translation: CASSPDGGALGDTQYF. The chain is built from TRBV5-4 and TRBJ2-3; 8 bases are a match to TRBD2. J was trimmed by 5 bases and V by 4 bases; bases with no gene match: 12. This CDR3 comprises 16 residues. Germline V gene data show CDR1 as SGHNT and CDR2 as YYREEE (reference sequence).

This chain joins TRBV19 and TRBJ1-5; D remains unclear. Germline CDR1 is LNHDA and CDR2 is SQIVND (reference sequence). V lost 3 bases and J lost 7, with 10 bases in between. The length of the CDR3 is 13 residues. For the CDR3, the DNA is TGTGCCAGTAGTATTGCGCTCGGGCAGCCCCAGCATTTT. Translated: CASSIALGQPQHF.

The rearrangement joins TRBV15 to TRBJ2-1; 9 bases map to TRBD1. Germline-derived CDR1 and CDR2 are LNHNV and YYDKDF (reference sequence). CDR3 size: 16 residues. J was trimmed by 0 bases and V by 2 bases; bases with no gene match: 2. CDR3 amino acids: CATSRRQGGSYNEQFF. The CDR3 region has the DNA TGTGCCACCAGCAGACGACAGGGGGGCTCCTACAATGAGCAGTTCTTC.

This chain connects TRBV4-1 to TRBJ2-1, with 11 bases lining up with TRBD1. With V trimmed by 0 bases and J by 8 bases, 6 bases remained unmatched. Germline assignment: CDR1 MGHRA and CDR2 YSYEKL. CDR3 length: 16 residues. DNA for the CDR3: TGCGCCAGCAGCCAAGATACTAGGACAGGGGGCTATGAGCAGTTCTTC. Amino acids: CASSQDTRTGGYEQFF.

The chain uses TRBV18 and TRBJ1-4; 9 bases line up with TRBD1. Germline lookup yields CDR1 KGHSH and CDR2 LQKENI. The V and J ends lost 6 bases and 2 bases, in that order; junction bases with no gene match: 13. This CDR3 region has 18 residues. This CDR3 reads CASSPTSGTGSTNEKLFF. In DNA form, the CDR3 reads TGTGCCAGCTCTCCCACTTCAGGGACAGGGTCGACTAATGAAAAACTGTTTTTT.

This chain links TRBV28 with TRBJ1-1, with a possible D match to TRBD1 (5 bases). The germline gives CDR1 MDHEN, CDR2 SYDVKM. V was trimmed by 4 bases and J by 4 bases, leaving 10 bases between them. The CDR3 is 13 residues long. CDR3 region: CASSSPGGTEAFF. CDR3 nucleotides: TGTGCCAGCAGTTCACCCGGGGGCACTGAAGCTTTCTTT.

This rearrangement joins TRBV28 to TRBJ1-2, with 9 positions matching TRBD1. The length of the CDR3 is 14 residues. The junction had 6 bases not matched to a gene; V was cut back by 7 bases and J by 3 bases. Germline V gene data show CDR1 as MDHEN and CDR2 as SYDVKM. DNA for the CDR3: TGTGCCAGCACCCTGGACAGGGGAGACTATGGCTACACCTTC. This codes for CASTLDRGDYGYTF.

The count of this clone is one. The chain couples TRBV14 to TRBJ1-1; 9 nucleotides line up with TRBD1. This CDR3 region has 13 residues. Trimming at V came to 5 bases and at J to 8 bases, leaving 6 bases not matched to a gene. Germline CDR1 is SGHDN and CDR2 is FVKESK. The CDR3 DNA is TGTGCCAGCAGCTGGGACAGGGAAAACGAAGCTTTCTTT. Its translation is CASSWDRENEAFF.

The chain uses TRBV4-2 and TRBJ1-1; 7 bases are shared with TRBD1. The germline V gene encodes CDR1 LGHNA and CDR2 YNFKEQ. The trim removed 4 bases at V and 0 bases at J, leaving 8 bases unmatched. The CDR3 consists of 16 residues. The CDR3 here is CASSRSGTAMNTEAFF. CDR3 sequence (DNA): TGTGCCAGCAGCCGCTCCGGGACAGCTATGAACACTGAAGCTTTCTTT.